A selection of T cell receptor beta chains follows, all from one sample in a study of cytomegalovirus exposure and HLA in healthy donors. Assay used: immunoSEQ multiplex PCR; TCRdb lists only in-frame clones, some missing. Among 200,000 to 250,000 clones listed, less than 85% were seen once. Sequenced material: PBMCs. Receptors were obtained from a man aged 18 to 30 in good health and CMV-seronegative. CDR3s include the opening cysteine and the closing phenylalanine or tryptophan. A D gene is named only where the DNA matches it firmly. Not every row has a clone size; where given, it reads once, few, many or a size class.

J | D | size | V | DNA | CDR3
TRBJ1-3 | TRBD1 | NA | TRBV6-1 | TGTGCCAGCAGACGCACAGGGGACCCCGGAAACACCATATATTTT | CASRRTGDPGNTIYF
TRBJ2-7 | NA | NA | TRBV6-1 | TGTGCCAGCAGTGAAAGGACATACGAGCAGTACTTC | CASSERTYEQYF
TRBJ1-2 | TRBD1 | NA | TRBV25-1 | TGTGCCACATCTAGAGGGGGCAGCTATGGCTACACCTTC | CATSRGGSYGYTF
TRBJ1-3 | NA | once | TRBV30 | TGTGCCTGGAAGCCCCTAGGGGAAGGAAACACCATATATTTT | CAWKPLGEGNTIYF
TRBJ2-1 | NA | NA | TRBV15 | TGTGCCACCAGCAGAGCCACACTTAGCCTGAGCTCCTACAATGAGCAGTTCTTC | CATSRATLSLSSYNEQFF
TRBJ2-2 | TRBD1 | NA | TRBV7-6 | TGTGCCAGCAGCTTAGGACAGACAGGGTACACCGGGGAGCTGTTTTTT | CASSLGQTGYTGELFF
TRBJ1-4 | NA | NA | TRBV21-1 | TGTGCCAGCAGCAAATGGGGCAGGGAGGGGGAAAAACTGTTTTTT | CASSKWGREGEKLFF
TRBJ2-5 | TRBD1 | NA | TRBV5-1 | TGCGCCAGCAGCTGGGGACAGGGTATAGAGACCCAGTACTTC | CASSWGQGIETQYF
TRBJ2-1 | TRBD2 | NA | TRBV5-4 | TGTGCCAGCAGCTTAAGCCTAGCGGGACCGAATGAGCAGTTCTTC | CASSLSLAGPNEQFF
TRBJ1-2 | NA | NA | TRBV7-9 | TGTGCCAGCAAGGGTGTGGGCGAGGACTACAACTATGGCTACACCTTC | CASKGVGEDYNYGYTF
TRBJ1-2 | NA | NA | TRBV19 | TGTGCCAGTAGTATGCAGGGAAACTATGGCTACACCTTC | CASSMQGNYGYTF
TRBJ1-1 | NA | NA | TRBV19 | TGTGCCAGCCAGTGGGGGAGGGGTGTCGCTGAAGCTTTCTTT | CASQWGRGVAEAFF
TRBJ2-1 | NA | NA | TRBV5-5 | TGTGCCAGCAGCCAGCGGCCGACCCGAAATGAGCAGTTCTTC | CASSQRPTRNEQFF
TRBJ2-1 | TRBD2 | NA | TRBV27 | TGTGCCAGCAGCCAGGGACTAGCGGGAGGGTGGGCGGGGGGAAATGAGCAGTTCTTC | CASSQGLAGGWAGGNEQFF
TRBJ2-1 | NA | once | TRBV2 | TGTGCCAGCAGTGTCAGCGGCTACTTCCCCGGGGATGAGCAGTTCTTC | CASSVSGYFPGDEQFF
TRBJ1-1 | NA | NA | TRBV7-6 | TGTGCCAGCAGCTTAGTTCCAGGGCTGGAGACTGAAGCTTTCTTT | CASSLVPGLETEAFF
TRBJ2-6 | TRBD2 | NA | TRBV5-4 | TGTGCCAGCAGCCTGCGGGGGGCTGATGGGGCCAACGTCCTGACTTTC | CASSLRGADGANVLTF
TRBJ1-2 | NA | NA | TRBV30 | TGTGCCTGGAGGGGGGACAAAAACTATGGCTACACCTTC | CAWRGDKNYGYTF
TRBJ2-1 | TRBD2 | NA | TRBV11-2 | TGTGCCAGCAGCTTAGTACAGCGGGAGGGCCAGCAGTTCTTC | CASSLVQREGQQFF
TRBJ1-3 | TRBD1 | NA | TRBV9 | TGTGCCAGCAGCGCCCAGGACAGGGCTGGAAACACCATATATTTT | CASSAQDRAGNTIYF
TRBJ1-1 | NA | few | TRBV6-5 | TGTGCCAGCGGCCCCGGGATTAACACTGAAGCTTTCTTT | CASGPGINTEAFF
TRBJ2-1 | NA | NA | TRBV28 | TGTGCCAGCAGTTCCCAGACTCATGAGCAGTTCTTC | CASSSQTHEQFF
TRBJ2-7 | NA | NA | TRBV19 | TGTGCCAGTAGTCGATCTAGCGACAGCTACGAGCAGTACTTC | CASSRSSDSYEQYF
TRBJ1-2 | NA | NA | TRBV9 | TGTGCCAGCAGCGTAGGTGCACAGAGCTATGGCTACACCTTC | CASSVGAQSYGYTF
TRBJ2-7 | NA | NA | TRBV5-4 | TGTGCCAGCAGTCAGACTGGCGAGCAGTACTTC | CASSQTGEQYF
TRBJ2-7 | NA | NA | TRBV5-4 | TGTGCCAGCAGCTCTTCACAGGGCTACGAGCAGTACTTC | CASSSSQGYEQYF
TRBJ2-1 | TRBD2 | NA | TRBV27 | TGTGCCAGCAGTCTGGGGGGGAGCTCCTACAATGAGCAGTTCTTC | CASSLGGSSYNEQFF
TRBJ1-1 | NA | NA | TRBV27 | TGTGCCAGCATGCGTTTAACCGGGACTGAAGCTTTCTTT | CASMRLTGTEAFF
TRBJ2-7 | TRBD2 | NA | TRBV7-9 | TGTACCAGCAGCGACGTTGGGGGGGGGACTAGCGCCTACGAGCAGTACTTC | CTSSDVGGGTSAYEQYF
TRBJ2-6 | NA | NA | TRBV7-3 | TGTGCCAGCAGCTTCCGCGGGGCTGGGGCCAACGTCCTGACTTTC | CASSFRGAGANVLTF
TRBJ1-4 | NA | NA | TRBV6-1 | TGTGCCAGCAGTGGTGTGTCGGGGGATGAAAAACTGTTTTTT | CASSGVSGDEKLFF
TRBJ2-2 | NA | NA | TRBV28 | TGTGCCAGCAGTTCGGACAACCGGGAGCTGTTTTTT | CASSSDNRELFF
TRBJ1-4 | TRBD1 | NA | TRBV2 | TGTGCCAGCAGTGAAGTGTCAGGGGGCGGTGAAAAACTGTTTTTT | CASSEVSGGGEKLFF
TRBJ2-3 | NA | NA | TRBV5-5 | TGTGCCAGCAGTCGTGCAGAAACAGATACGCAGTATTTT | CASSRAETDTQYF
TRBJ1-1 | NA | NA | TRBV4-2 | TGTGCCAGCAGCCAACAGGGGATGAACACTGAAGCTTTCTTT | CASSQQGMNTEAFF
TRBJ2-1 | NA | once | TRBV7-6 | TGTGCCAGCAGCGCCCCCCAGTCCACCACCTACAATGAGCAGTTCTTC | CASSAPQSTTYNEQFF
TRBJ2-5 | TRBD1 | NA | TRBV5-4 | TGTGCCAGCAGCTCACGAACAGGGGTAGAGACCCAGTACTTC | CASSSRTGVETQYF
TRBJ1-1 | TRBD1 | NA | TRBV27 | TGTGCCAGCAGTTCGCCCACAGGGGTCACTGAAGCTTTCTTT | CASSSPTGVTEAFF
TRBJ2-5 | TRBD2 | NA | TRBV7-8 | TGTGCCAGCAGCTTACTGCTCCTAGCGGGAGGGGAGACCCAGTACTTC | CASSLLLLAGGETQYF
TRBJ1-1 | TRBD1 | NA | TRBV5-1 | TGCGCCAGCAGTTCTGACAGGGGCACTGAAGCTTTCTTT | CASSSDRGTEAFF
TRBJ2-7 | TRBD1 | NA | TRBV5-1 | TGCGCCAGCAGCTTGGAGTTTGGGACAGCCTACGAGCAGTACTTC | CASSLEFGTAYEQYF
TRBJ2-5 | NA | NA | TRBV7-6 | TGTGCCAGCAGCTTCACAGGACAAGAGACCCAGTACTTC | CASSFTGQETQYF
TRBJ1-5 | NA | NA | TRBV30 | TGTGCCTGGAGTGGAGGGAGGCATAGCAATCAGCCCCAGCATTTT | CAWSGGRHSNQPQHF
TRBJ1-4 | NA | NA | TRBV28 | TGTGCCAGCAGTTTGCGGTTAGGTACTAATGAAAAACTGTTTTTT | CASSLRLGTNEKLFF
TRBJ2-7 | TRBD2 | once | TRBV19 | TGTGCCAGTAGGACTAGCGGGAGTTCCGAGCAGTACTTC | CASRTSGSSEQYF
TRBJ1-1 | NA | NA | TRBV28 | TGTGCCAGCAGACCTGGGACATCCTGGCGCATGAGGAACACTGAAGCTTTCTTT | CASRPGTSWRMRNTEAFF
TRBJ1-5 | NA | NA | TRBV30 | TGTGCCTGGAGTGCCCGGGGGGGTGGGAGCAATCAGCCCCAGCATTTT | CAWSARGGGSNQPQHF
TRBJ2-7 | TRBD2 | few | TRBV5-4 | TGTGCCAGCAGCCTAGAACTAGCGGGAGACGAGCAGTACTTC | CASSLELAGDEQYF
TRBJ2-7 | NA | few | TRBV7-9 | TGTGCCAGCAGCTTGGGCCGGGACATAGTCGAGCAGTACTTC | CASSLGRDIVEQYF
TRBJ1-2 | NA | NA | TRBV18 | TGTGCCAGCTCACCAATTCGGACAGCCGAAGAAAGGTATGGCTACACCTTC | CASSPIRTAEERYGYTF
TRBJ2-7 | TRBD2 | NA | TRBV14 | TGTGCCAGCAGCCGCGGACTAGTTCCCTACGAGCAGTACTTC | CASSRGLVPYEQYF
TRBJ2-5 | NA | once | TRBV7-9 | TGTGCCAGTCGACAGGACCAAGAGACCCAGTACTTC | CASRQDQETQYF
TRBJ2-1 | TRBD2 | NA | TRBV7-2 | TGTGCCAGCAGACAAAGACTAGCGGGAGGCGGGGAGCAGTTCTTC | CASRQRLAGGGEQFF
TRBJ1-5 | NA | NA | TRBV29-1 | TGCAGCGTTGAAGGACAGGGCAATCAGCCCCAGCATTTT | CSVEGQGNQPQHF
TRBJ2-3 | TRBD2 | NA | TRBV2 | TGTGCCAGCACCGAACGGGGTTTACTAGCGGGAGGTCAGGCCACAGATACGCAGTATTTT | CASTERGLLAGGQATDTQYF
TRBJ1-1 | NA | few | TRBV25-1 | TGTGCCAGCACCCCCCTATCCCGAGGGACTGAAGCTTTCTTT | CASTPLSRGTEAFF
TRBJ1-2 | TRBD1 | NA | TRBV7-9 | TGTGCCAGCGGATGGGACAGGGAGAGTGGCTACACCTTC | CASGWDRESGYTF
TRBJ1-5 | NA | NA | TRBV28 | TGTGCCACCCAAACTGCAGGTCAGCCCCAGCATTTT | CATQTAGQPQHF